This TCR beta chain was sequenced for a study of tumor-infiltrating lymphocytes in localized non-small cell lung cancer. Whole-study results and caveats: Not all patients were TCR sequenced, owing to tissue quantity. Different pieces of the same tissue were used for each assay.

CDR1 is LNHDA and CDR2 is SQIVND in the germline V gene (reference sequence). Between the trimmed V and J ends, which lost 5 bases and 1 base, there was a span of 11 bases. This CDR3 has 14 amino acids. As to this clone: Its antigen is not known.

Data came from immunoSEQ multiplex PCR; TCRdb stores just in-frame clones and leaves some out. The repertoire holds about 6,400 clones, with about 69% as singletons. The genes are TRBV19 and TRBJ1-2; TRBD1 is a possible D gene (6 bases). Material: lung tumor tissue. This TCR derives from a human donor with non-small cell lung cancer. The CDR3 loop is CASSWGQNNYGYTF. CDR3 in DNA: TGTGCCAGTAGTTGGGGACAAAATAACTATGGCTACACCTTC.